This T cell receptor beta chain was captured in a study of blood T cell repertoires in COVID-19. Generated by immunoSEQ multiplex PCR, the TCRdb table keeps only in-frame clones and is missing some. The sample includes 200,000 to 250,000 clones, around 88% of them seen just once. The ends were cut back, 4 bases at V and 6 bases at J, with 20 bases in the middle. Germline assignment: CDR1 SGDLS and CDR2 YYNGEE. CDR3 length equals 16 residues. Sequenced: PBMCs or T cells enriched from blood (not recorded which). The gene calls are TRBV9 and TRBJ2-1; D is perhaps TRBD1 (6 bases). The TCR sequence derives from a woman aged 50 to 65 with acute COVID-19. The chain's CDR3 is CASSSGVRNVPNEQFF. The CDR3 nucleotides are TGTGCCAGCAGCTCAGGGGTTCGGAACGTGCCCAATGAGCAGTTCTTC.